This TCR beta chain was found in a study of shared clonotypes between healthy human individuals. CD4+ cells yielded CD45RA+ naive and CD45RA-negative memory subsets. The CDR3 consists of 15 residues. Germline loops: CDR1 SGHRS, CDR2 YFSETQ. The junction had 11 bases not matched to a gene; V was cut back by 7 bases and J by 6 bases. The method was immunoSEQ multiplex PCR; TCRdb's version includes in-frame clones alone and lacks a portion of them. Of 600,000 to 750,000 clones listed, 72% are singletons. This clone was seen more than once but under ten times. The chain carries TRBV5-1 and TRBJ2-1; TRBD1 matches at 9 bases. This TCR derives from a woman aged 25 to 39 in good health. Sequenced: memory CD4+ T cells sorted from blood. Subset of the sample: CD45RA-negative fraction. CDR3 residues: CASSPGDRDSNEQFF. The CDR3 DNA sequence: TGCGCCAGCTCCCCGGGGGACAGGGACTCCAATGAGCAGTTCTTC.